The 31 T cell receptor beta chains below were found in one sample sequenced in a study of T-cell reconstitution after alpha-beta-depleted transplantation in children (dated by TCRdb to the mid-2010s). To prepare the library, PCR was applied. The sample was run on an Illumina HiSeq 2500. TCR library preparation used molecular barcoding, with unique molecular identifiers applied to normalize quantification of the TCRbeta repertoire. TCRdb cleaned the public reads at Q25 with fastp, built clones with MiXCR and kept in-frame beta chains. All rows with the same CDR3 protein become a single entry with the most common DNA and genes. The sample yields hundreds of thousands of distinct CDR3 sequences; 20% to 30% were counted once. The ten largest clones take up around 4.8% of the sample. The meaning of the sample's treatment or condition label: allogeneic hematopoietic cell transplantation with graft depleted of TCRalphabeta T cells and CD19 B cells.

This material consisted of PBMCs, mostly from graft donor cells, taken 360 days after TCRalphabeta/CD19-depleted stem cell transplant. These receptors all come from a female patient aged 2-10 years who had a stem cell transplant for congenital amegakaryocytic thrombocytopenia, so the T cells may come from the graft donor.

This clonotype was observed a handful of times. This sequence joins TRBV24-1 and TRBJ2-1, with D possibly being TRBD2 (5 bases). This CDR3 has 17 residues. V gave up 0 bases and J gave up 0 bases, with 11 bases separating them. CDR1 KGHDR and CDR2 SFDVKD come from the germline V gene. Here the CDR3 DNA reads TGTGCCACCAGTGATTTGAACGGGGATAGCTCCTACAATGAGCAGTTCTTC. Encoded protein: CATSDLNGDSSYNEQFF.

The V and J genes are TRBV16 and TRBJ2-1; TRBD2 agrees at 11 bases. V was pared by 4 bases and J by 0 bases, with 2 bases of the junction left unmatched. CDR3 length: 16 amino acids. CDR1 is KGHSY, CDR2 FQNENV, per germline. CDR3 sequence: CASSLTSGGSYNEQFF. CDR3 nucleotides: TGTGCCAGCAGCCTTACTAGCGGGGGCTCCTACAATGAGCAGTTCTTC.

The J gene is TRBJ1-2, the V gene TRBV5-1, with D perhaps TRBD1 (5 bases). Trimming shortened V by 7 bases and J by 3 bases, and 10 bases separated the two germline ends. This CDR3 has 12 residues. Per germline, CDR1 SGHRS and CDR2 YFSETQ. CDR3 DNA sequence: TGCGCCAGCGGCAGGGACTACTATGGCTACACCTTC. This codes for CASGRDYYGYTF.

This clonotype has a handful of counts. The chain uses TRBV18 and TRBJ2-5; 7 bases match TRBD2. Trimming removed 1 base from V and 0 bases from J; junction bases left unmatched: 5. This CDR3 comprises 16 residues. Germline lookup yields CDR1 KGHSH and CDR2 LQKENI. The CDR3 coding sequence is TGTGCCAGCTCACCACGGGCGGGGGAATACCAAGAGACCCAGTACTTC. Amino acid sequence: CASSPRAGEYQETQYF.

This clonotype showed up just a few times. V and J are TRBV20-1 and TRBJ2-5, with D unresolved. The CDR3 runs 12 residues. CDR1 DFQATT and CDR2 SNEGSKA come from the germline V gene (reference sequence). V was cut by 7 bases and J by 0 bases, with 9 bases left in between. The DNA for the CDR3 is TGCAGTGGGGTCCCCCACCAAGAGACCCAGTACTTC. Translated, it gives CSGVPHQETQYF.

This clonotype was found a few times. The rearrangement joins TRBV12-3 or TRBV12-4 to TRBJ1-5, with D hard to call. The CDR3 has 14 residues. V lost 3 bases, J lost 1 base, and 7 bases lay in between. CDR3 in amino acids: CASSFWESNQPQHF. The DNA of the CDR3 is TGTGCCAGCAGTTTCTGGGAAAGCAATCAGCCCCAGCATTTT.

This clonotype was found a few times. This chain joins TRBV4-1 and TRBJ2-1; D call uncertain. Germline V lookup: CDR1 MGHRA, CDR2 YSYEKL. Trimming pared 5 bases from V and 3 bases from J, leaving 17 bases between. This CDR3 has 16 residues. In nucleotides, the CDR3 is TGCGCCAGCAGCAGAGAGGACGGAAATCTCTACAATGAGCAGTTCTTC. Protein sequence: CASSREDGNLYNEQFF.

The CDR3 sequence is CSARRDPLREKLFF. The CDR3, as DNA: TGCAGTGCTAGGAGGGATCCTCTCAGGGAAAAACTGTTTTTT. J is TRBJ1-4 and V is TRBV20-1; D not resolved. Germline CDR1 and CDR2: DFQATT and SNEGSKA (reference sequence). CDR3 length: 14 amino acids. V was cut by 3 bases and J by 8 bases, with 16 bases left in between.

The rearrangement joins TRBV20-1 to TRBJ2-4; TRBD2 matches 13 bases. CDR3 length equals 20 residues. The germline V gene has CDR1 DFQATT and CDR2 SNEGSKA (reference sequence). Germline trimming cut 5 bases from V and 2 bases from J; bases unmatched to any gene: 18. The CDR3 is CSAVFQSRLAGGGPKNIQYF. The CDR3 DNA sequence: TGCAGTGCTGTCTTCCAATCTCGACTAGCGGGAGGTGGGCCCAAAAACATTCAGTACTTC.

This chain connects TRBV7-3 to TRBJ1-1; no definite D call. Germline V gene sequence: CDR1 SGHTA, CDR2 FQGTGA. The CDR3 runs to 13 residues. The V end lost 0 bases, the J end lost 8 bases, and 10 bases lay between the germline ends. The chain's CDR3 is CASSLTGLTEAFF. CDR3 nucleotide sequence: TGTGCCAGCAGCTTAACGGGCCTAACAGAAGCTTTCTTT.

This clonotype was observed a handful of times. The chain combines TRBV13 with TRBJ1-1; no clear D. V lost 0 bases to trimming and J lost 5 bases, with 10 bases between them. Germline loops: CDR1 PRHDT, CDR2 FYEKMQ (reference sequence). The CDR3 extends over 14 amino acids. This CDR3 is CASSLGPGRTEAFF. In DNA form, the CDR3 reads TGTGCCAGCAGCTTAGGTCCGGGTCGGACTGAAGCTTTCTTT.

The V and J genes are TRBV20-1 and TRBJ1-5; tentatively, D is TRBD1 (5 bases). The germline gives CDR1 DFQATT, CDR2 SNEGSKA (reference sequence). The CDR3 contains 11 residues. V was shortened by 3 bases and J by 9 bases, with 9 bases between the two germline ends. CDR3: CSASGQGPQHF. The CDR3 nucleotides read TGCAGTGCTAGCGGCCAGGGGCCCCAGCATTTT.

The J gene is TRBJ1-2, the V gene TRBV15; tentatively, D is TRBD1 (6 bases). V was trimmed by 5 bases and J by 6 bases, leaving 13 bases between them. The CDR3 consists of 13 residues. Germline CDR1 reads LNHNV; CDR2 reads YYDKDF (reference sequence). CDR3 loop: CATSEDRINGYTF. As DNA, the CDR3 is TGTGCCACCAGCGAAGACAGGATCAATGGCTACACCTTC. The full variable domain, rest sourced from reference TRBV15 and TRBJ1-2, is DAMVIQNPRYQVTQFGKPVTLSCSQTLNHNVMYWYQQKSSQAPKLLFHYYDKDFNNEADTPDNFQSRRPNTSFCFLDIRSPGLGDTAMYLCATSEDRINGYTFGSGTRLTVV.

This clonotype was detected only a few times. The DNA for the CDR3 is TGTGCCAGCAGCTTATTTACACCAGGGCTTTCTCGAAACACCATATATTTT. It specifies CASSLFTPGLSRNTIYF. J is TRBJ1-3 and V is TRBV7-3; a possible D gene is TRBD1 (5 bases). CDR3 length: 17 residues. The germline V gene encodes CDR1 SGHTA and CDR2 FQGTGA. Trimming took 2 bases from V and 5 from J, leaving 19 bases between them.

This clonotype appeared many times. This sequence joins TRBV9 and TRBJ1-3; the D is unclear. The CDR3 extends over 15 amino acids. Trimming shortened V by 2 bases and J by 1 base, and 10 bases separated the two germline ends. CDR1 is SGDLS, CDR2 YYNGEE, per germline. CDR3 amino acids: CASSVGLTSGNTIYF. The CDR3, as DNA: TGTGCCAGCAGCGTCGGACTCACATCTGGAAACACCATATATTTT.

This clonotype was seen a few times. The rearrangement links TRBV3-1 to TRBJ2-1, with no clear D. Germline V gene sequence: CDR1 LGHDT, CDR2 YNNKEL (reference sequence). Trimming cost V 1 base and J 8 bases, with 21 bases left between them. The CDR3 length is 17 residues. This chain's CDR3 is CASSQGPPQSSVDEQFF. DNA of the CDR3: TGTGCCAGCAGCCAAGGTCCCCCCCAATCATCCGTGGATGAGCAGTTCTTC.

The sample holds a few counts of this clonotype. For the CDR3, the DNA is TGTGCCAGCAGTTTTTGGGGAAGCTCCTACAATGAGCAGTTCTTC. It codes for CASSFWGSSYNEQFF. The chain uses TRBV28 and TRBJ2-1; no clear D gene. Trimming shortened V by 3 bases and J by 0 bases, and 9 bases separated the two germline ends. Germline CDR1 reads MDHEN; CDR2 reads SYDVKM. The CDR3 has 15 amino acids.

The chain's CDR3 is CASSQAQGETYEQYF. In DNA, the CDR3 is TGCGCCAGCAGCCAAGCCCAGGGGGAAACCTACGAGCAGTACTTC. J is TRBJ2-7 and V is TRBV4-1; TRBD1 matches 7 bases. This CDR3 region has 15 residues. The junction had 5 bases not matched to a gene; V was cut back by 1 base and J by 2 bases. CDR1 is MGHRA, CDR2 YSYEKL, per germline.

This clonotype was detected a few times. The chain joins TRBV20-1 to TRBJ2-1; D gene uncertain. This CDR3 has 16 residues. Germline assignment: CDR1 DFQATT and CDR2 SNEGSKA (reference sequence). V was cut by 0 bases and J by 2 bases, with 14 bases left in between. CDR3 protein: CSARDLGVFPYNEQFF. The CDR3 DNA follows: TGCAGTGCTAGAGATCTTGGGGTCTTCCCCTACAATGAGCAGTTCTTC.

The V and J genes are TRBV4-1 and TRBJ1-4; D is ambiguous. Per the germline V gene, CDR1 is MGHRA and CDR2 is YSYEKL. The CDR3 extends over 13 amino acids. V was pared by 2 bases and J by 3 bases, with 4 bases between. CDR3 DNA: TGCGCCAGCAGCCAATGGGCTAATGAAAAACTGTTTTTT. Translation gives CASSQWANEKLFF.

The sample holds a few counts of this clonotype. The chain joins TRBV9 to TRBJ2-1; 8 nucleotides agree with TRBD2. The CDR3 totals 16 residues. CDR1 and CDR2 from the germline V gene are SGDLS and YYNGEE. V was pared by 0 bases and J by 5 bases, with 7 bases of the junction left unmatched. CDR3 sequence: CASSVEGREEDNEQFF. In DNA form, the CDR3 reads TGTGCCAGCAGCGTAGAGGGGCGGGAGGAGGACAATGAGCAGTTCTTC.

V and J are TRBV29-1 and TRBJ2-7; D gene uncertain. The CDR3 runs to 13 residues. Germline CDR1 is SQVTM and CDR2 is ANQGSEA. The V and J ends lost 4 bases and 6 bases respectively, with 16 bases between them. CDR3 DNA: TGCAGCGTTGGGAGAGATAGTCGTACCGAGCAGTACTTC. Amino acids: CSVGRDSRTEQYF.

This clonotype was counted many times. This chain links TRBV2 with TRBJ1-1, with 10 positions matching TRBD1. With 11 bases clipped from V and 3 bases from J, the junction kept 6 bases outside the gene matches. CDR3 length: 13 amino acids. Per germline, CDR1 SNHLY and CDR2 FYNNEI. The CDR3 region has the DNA TGTGCCGGAGACAGGGGGCCGGACACTGAAGCTTTCTTT. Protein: CAGDRGPDTEAFF.

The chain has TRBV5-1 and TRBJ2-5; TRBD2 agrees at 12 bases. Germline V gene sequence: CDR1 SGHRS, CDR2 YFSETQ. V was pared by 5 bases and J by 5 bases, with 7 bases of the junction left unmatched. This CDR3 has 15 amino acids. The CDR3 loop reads CASSLRTSGVETQYF. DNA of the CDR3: TGCGCCAGCAGTTTGAGGACTAGCGGGGTCGAGACCCAGTACTTC.

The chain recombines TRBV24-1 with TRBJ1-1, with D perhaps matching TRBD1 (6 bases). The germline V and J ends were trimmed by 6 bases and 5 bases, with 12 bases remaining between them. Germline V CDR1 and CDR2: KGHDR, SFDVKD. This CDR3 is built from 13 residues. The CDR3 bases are TGTGCCACCAGTTCCTCGGGGGCGACTGAAGCTTTCTTT. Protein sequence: CATSSSGATEAFF.

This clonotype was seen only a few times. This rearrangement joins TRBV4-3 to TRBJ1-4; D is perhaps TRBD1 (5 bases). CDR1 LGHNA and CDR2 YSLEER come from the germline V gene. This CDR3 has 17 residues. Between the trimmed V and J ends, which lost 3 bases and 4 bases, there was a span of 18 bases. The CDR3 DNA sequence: TGCGCCAGCAGCCACTTGACTCGGGGGGAGGATAATGAAAAACTGTTTTTT. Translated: CASSHLTRGEDNEKLFF.

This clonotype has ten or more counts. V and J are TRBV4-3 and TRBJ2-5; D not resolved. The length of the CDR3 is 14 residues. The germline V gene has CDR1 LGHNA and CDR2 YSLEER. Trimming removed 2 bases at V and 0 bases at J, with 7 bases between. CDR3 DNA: TGCGCCAGCAGCCAATTTTTGCACCAAGAGACCCAGTACTTC. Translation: CASSQFLHQETQYF.

The CDR3 loop reads CASSLASIDTDTQYF. The CDR3 DNA reads as TGTGCCAGCAGTTTGGCTTCCATAGACACAGATACGCAGTATTTT. This rearrangement joins TRBV28 to TRBJ2-3; the D is unclear. Per the germline V gene, CDR1 is MDHEN and CDR2 is SYDVKM. The V gene lost 3 bases and the J gene lost 2 bases, with 12 bases spanning the gap. CDR3 size: 15 residues.

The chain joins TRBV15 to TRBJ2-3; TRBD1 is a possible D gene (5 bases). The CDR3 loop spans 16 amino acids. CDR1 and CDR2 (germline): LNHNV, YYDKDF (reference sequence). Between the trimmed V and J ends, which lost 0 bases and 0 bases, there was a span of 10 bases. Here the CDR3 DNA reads TGTGCCACCAGCAGAGATCTAGGGGCTAGCACAGATACGCAGTATTTT. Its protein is CATSRDLGASTDTQYF.

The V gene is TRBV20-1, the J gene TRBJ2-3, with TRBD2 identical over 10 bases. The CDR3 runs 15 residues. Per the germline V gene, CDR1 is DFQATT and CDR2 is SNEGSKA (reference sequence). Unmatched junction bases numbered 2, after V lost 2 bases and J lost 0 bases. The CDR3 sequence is CSARQAGGSTDTQYF. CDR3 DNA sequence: TGCAGTGCTAGACAAGCGGGGGGGAGCACAGATACGCAGTATTTT.

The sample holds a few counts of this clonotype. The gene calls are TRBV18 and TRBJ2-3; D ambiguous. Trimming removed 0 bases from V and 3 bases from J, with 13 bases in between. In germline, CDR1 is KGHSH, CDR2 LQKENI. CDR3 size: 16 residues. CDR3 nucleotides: TGTGCCAGCTCACCACCGCGTGGGTTTACGACAGATACGCAGTATTTT. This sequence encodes CASSPPRGFTTDTQYF. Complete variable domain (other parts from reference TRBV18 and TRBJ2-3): NAGVMQNPRHLVRRRGQEARLRCSPMKGHSHVYWYRQLPEEGLKFMVYLQKENIIDESGMPKERFSAEFPKEGPSILRIQQVVRGDSAAYFCASSPPRGFTTDTQYFGPGTRLTVL.